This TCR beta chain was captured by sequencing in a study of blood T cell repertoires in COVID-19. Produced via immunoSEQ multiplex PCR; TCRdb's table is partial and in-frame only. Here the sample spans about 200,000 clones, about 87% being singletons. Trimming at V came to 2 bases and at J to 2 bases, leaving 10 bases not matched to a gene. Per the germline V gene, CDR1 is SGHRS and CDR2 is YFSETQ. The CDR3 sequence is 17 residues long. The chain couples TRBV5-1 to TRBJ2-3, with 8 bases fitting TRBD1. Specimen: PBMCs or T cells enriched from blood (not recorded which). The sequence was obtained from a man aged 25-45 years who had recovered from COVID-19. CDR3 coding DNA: TGCGCCAGCAGCTTTACCCGGGACAGGCCCTCCACAGATACGCAGTATTTT. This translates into CASSFTRDRPSTDTQYF.